This TCR beta chain originates from a study of OX40 agonist ivuxolimab in advanced cancers. Study information: Age averaged approximately 60 years (range about 23 to 80), and 82.7% were male. Broader study findings: Certain nonresponding patients likewise had low normalized T-cell clonal expansion. The specificity for antigen of the expanded peripheral T cells was not determined.

The CDR3 runs to 16 residues. Germline CDR1 is LNHDA and CDR2 is SQIVND (reference sequence). Trimming took 3 bases from V and 0 from J, leaving 13 bases between them. A remark on this clone: What it binds is unknown.

Collection of blood occurred at baseline, at cycle 4 day 1, and at cycle 7 day 1. The assay was immunoSEQ multiplex PCR, and TCRdb's table has in-frame clones only and misses some. The sample holds under 60,000 clones; about nine tenths are singletons and the top ten take about 5.1%. This clonotype originated in an adult with an advanced solid tumor such as melanoma, head and neck, liver or kidney cancer. The chain recombines TRBV19 with TRBJ2-3; D is unresolved. The specimen was CD4+ or CD8+ T cells sorted from blood, collected in a trial of the OX40 agonist ivuxolimab. The CDR3 reads CASSITVRPSTDTQYF. DNA of the CDR3: TGTGCCAGTAGTATTACAGTGCGACCTAGCACAGATACGCAGTATTTT.